The following is a T cell receptor beta chain sequence with its context. The data derive from a study of blood T cell repertoires in COVID-19. Sequencing used immunoSEQ multiplex PCR; TCRdb keeps in-frame clones, though not all of them. This table has roughly 200,000 clones, around 85% appearing once. Sequenced input: PBMCs or T cells enriched from blood (not recorded which). The receptor was isolated from a middle-aged man who had recovered from COVID-19.

CDR3 sequence reads: CASSPPVTSYYEQYF. CDR3 in DNA: TGTGCCAGCTCACCACCGGTTACGTCCTACTACGAGCAGTACTTC. The chain uses TRBV18 and TRBJ2-7; D is unclear. V was clipped by 0 bases and J by 3 bases, with 12 bases between them. The CDR3 runs to 15 residues. CDR1 and CDR2 from the germline V gene are KGHSH and LQKENI.